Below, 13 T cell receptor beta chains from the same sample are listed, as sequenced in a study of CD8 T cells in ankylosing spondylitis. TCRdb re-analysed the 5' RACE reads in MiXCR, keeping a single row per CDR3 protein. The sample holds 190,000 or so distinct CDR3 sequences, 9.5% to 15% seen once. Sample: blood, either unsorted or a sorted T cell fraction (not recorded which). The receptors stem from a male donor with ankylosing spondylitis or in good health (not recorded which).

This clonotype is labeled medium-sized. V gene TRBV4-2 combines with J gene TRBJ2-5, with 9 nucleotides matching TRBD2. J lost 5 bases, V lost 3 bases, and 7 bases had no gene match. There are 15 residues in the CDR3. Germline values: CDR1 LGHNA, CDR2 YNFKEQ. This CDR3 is CASSHGTSSLETQYF. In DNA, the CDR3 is TGTGCCAGCAGCCACGGGACTAGCAGTTTGGAGACCCAGTACTTC.

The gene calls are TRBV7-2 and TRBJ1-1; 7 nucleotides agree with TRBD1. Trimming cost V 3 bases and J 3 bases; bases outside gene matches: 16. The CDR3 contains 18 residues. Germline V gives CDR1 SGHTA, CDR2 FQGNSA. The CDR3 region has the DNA TGTGCCAGCAGCTTGGCCGCAGGGGGGCAAGGAAGGGACACTGAAGCTTTCTTT. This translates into CASSLAAGGQGRDTEAFF.

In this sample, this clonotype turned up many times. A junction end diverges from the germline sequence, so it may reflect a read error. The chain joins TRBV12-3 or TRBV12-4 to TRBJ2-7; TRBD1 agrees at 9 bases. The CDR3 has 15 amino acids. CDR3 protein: CASSWGTGISHEQYF. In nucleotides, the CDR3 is TGTGCCAGCAGTTGGGGGACAGGGATCTCCCACGAGCAGTACTTC.

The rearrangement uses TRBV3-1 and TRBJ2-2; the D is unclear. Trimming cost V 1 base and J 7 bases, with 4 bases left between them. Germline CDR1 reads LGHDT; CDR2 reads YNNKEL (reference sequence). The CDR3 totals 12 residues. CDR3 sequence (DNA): TGTGCCAGCAGCCAAGGGGTCGGGGAGCTGTTTTTT. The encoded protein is CASSQGVGELFF.

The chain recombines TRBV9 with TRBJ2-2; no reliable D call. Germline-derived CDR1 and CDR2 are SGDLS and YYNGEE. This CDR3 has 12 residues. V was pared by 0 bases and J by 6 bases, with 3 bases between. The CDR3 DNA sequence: TGTGCCAGCAGCGTAGGGCCCGGGGAGCTGTTTTTT. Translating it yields CASSVGPGELFF.

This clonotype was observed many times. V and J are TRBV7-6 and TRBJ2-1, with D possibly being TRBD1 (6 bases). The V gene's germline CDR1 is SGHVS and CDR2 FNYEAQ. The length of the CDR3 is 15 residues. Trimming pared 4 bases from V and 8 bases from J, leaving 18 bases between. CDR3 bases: TGTGCCAGCAGCTCAATGACCATGGACAGATATGAGCAGTTCTTC. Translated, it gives CASSSMTMDRYEQFF.

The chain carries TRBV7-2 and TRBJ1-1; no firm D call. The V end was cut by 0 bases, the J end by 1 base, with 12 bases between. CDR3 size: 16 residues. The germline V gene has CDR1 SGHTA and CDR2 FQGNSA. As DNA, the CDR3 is TGTGCCAGCAGCTTAGCGTACCGGGTGGGGAACACTGAAGCTTTCTTT. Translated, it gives CASSLAYRVGNTEAFF.

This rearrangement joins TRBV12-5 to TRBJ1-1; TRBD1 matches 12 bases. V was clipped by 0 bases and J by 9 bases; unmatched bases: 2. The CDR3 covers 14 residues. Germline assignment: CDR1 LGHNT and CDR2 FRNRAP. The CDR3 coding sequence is TGTGCTAGTGGTTTGGTAGGGACAGGGGGCCAAGCTTTCTTT. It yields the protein CASGLVGTGGQAFF.

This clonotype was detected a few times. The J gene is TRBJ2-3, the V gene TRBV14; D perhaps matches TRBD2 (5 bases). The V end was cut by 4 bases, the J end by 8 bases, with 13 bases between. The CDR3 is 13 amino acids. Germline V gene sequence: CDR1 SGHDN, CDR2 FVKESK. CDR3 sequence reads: CASSPALAGTQYF. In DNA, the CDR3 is TGTGCCAGCAGCCCGGCTCTTGCGGGTACGCAGTATTTT.

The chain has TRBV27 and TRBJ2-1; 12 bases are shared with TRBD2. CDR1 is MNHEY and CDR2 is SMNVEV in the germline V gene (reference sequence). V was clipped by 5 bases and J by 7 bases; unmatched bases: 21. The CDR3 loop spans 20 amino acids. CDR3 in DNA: TGTGCCAGCAGTCCCATACCGGGACTAGCGGGTCCTATTCATCAGAATGAGCAGTTCTTC. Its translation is CASSPIPGLAGPIHQNEQFF.

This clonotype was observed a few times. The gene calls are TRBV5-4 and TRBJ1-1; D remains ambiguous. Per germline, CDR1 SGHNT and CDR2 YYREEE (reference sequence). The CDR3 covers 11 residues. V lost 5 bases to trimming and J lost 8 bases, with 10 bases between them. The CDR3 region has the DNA TGTGCCAGCAGTGTGACGGGCGAAGCTTTCTTT. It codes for CASSVTGEAFF.

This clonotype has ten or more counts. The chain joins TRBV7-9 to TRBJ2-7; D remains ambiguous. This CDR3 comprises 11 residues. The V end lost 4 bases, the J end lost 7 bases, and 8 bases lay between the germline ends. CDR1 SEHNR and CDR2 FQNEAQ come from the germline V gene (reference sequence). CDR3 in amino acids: CASSSPSEQYF. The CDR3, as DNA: TGTGCCAGCAGCTCCCCGTCAGAGCAGTACTTC.

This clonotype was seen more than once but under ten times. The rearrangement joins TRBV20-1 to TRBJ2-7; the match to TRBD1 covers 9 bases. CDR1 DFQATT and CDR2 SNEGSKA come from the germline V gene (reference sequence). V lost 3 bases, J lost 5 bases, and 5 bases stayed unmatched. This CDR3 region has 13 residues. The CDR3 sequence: CSARGQGNHEQYF. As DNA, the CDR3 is TGCAGTGCTAGGGGACAGGGAAACCACGAGCAGTACTTC.